This note documents a single T cell receptor (beta chain) sequence. The antigen it recognizes is unknown. No clone much larger than this one lies a single base away; base qualities are absent. The study was a case-control design nested within a healthcare worker cohort in London, UK, with weekly nasopharyngeal swab PCR tests and blood sampling. Healthcare workers were recruited during the week of the UK lockdown, between 23 and 31 March 2020, and followed weekly for up to roughly 16 weeks. The data derive from a study of early T cells in non-severe SARS-CoV-2 infection (dated by TCRdb to the early 2020s). A note on the overall study: Because TCR sequencing was done on bulk RNA from unsorted whole blood, the alpha and beta chains could not be paired. Findings and caveats that apply to the study as a whole: Matching against VDJdb was skewed toward anti-spike CD8 responses, likely underestimated virus-specific expansions, and missed private and CD4 specificities.

The CDR3 starts with the cysteine, ends with the phenylalanine, and has 15 residues. Just CDR3 DNA is preserved here, 45 bases in frame from base 1. The germline V gene sets CDR1 to SNHLY and CDR2 to FYNNEI. Deletion took 0 bases off V and 2 bases off J, with a span of 8 bases between the germline ends. Receptor libraries were prepared by 5' RACE. The sequencer listed for this sample is NextSeq 500. In the TCR library protocol, unique molecular identifiers were attached to individual cDNA molecules to correct for PCR bias and sequencing error. Sequencing covered both TCR alpha and beta chains, and within each sample the abundances of alpha and beta sequences were tightly co-correlated. The authors' pipeline ran thus. Decombinator V4 was used to perform V gene, J gene and CDR3 annotation of TCR sequences. Expanded TCRs were defined as changing significantly between any two time points under a Poisson model with p below 0.0001. TCR abundances were normalised to the total number of TCRs sequenced per sample and expressed as counts per million. TRAV1-2 paired with TRAJ12, TRAJ20 or TRAJ33 defined MAIT TCRs, while TRAV10 paired with TRAJ18 defined iNKT TCRs. VDJdb, accessed on 1 November 2021, was searched for TCRs annotated for CMV, EBV and SARS-CoV-2, and TCRs annotated for more than one antigen were excluded. The public reads were reanalyzed by TCRdb: fastp trimming at Q25, MiXCR alignment, in-frame beta chains only. One record per CDR3 amino acid sequence lists the most common genes and DNA. These V and J calls originate from TCRdb's pipeline instead of the authors' own analysis. This sample has roughly 43,000 distinct CDR3 sequences in its table, and 20% to 25% of those were observed once. The ten largest clones take up around 4.6% of the sample.

The receptor chain draws on TRBV2 and TRBJ1-5, with the identity of the D gene unclear. Source: whole blood, taken at baseline. The source is an adult who was a healthcare worker with PCR-confirmed SARS-CoV-2 infection or an uninfected control (not recorded which). The CDR3: CASSEAFRGNQPQHF. The bases are TGTGCCAGCAGTGAAGCGTTCCGGGGCAATCAGCCCCAGCATTTT.